This T cell receptor (beta chain) was sequenced during a study of cytomegalovirus exposure and HLA in healthy donors. General study findings and limits: Clonal expansion was found to be greater in HLA-associated TCR beta chains than in equally common others in a later analysis. An Asian-associated ancestry cluster reportedly showed fewer N-insertions than the roughly 670-donor mean in a later analysis. Available immune exposure information covered CMV serostatus only.

Participants comprised healthy donors of bone marrow. Note on this clone: The antigen is unknown.

The study ran its PCR with 60 Vbeta and 13 Jbeta primers. Data came from immunoSEQ multiplex PCR; TCRdb stores just in-frame clones and leaves some out. Among about 160,000 clones, over 75% were seen once, and the ten largest hold about 0.91%. This CDR3 spans 15 amino acids. Germline CDR1 reads SGHTA; CDR2 reads FQGNSA. The trim removed 6 bases at V and 6 bases at J, leaving 11 bases unmatched. The sample taken for sequencing was PBMCs. The clonotype comes from a woman aged 50 to 60 in good health and CMV-seropositive. The V gene is TRBV7-2, the J gene TRBJ2-7; 10 nucleotides agree with TRBD1. As DNA, the CDR3 is TGTGCCAGCAGATCTAGTGCCGGACAGGGGGGCGAGCAGTACTTC. As protein: CASRSSAGQGGEQYF.